This T cell receptor (beta chain) was captured by sequencing in a study of blood T cell repertoires in COVID-19. Sequenced by immunoSEQ multiplex PCR; TCRdb stores in-frame clones only, minus some. This sample has 95,000 to 120,000 clones; about 85% occur once, and the top ten carry 5% to 6.5%. This CDR3 is built from 14 residues. Germline V CDR1 and CDR2: WSHSY, SAAADI. The ends were cut back, 3 bases at V and 2 bases at J, with 11 bases in the middle. The J gene is TRBJ2-7, the V gene TRBV10-2; D is perhaps TRBD2 (6 bases). This receptor was taken from a woman aged 55-69 years with COVID-19, enrolled during active disease. The sequencing input was peripheral blood. The CDR3 sequence: CASSDLGRTYEQYF. CDR3 DNA: TGCGCCAGCAGTGATTTGGGGAGGACCTACGAGCAGTACTTC.